These 14 T cell receptor beta chains were all obtained from the same sample, sequenced in a study of brain metastases from non-small cell lung cancer. The table came from immunoSEQ multiplex PCR; TCRdb's copy has only in-frame clones and leaves some out. The repertoire consists of roughly 1,500 clones, with over 90% occurring once and the leading ten covering less than 2.5%. What was sequenced was tissue from a brain metastasis. The receptors were gathered from a donor aged 40 or older with non-small cell lung cancer.

This chain joins TRBV28 and TRBJ1-6; D not resolved. With 0 bases removed from V and 7 bases from J, the gap between germline ends came to 7 bases. The CDR3 length is 14 residues. Germline loops: CDR1 MDHEN, CDR2 SYDVKM. The CDR3 here is CASSLWLGNSPLHF. For the CDR3, the DNA is TGTGCCAGCAGTTTATGGTTGGGGAATTCACCCCTCCACTTT. Based on the CDR3 plus reference TRBV28 and TRBJ1-6, the full variable domain is DVKVTQSSRYLVKRTGEKVFLECVQDMDHENMFWYRQDPGLGLRLIYFSYDVKMKEKGDIPEGYSVSREKKERFSLILESASTNQTSMYLCASSLWLGNSPLHFGNGTRLTVT.

The J gene is TRBJ1-1, the V gene TRBV3-1 (or the pseudogene TRBV3-2); possibly TRBD1 for D (5 bases). The length of the CDR3 is 13 residues. Germline loops: CDR1 LGHDT, CDR2 YNNKEL (reference sequence). Trimming removed 7 bases from V and 7 bases from J, with 16 bases in between. CDR3: CASTAGGSGEAFF. In nucleotides, the CDR3 is TGTGCCAGCACCGCGGGGGGGTCAGGTGAAGCTTTCTTT.

This clone was seen only once. The chain links TRBV4-3 to TRBJ2-7, with TRBD2 matching over 9 bases. Germline loops: CDR1 LGHNA, CDR2 YSLEER. J gave up 4 bases and V 0 bases, and 10 bases lay outside the gene matches. This CDR3 contains 17 residues. CDR3: CASSQEARAGGRYEQYF. CDR3 sequence (DNA): TGCGCCAGCAGCCAAGAGGCCCGAGCGGGGGGCCGATACGAGCAGTACTTC.

V gene TRBV6-5 combines with J gene TRBJ1-2; D ambiguous. The V gene's germline CDR1 is MNHEY and CDR2 SVGAGI. The V and J ends lost 0 bases and 6 bases respectively, with 17 bases between them. The CDR3 runs to 16 residues. The DNA for the CDR3 is TGTGCCAGCAGTTACTCGGCCGACAACCCCACTAATGGCTACACCTTC. The encoded protein is CASSYSADNPTNGYTF.

The chain couples TRBV13 to TRBJ2-5; D is unresolved. This CDR3 comprises 13 residues. With 1 base removed from V and 5 bases from J, the gap between germline ends came to 8 bases. The germline V gene has CDR1 PRHDT and CDR2 FYEKMQ (reference sequence). The CDR3: CASSLEARETQYF. CDR3 in DNA: TGTGCCAGCAGCTTAGAAGCTAGGGAGACCCAGTACTTC.

The V gene is TRBV18, the J gene TRBJ1-3; D gene ambiguous. V dropped 3 bases and J dropped 0 bases, with 9 bases sitting between them. CDR3 length: 15 residues. Germline V gene lookup returns CDR1 KGHSH and CDR2 LQKENI. CDR3 nucleotides: TGTGCCAGCTCACCGGCGAAGGGCTCTGGAAACACCATATATTTT. This encodes CASSPAKGSGNTIYF.

The gene calls are TRBV4-2 and TRBJ2-7; the D gene is possibly TRBD1 (5 bases). The CDR3 has 18 residues. CDR1 and CDR2 (germline): LGHNA, YNFKEQ. Between the trimmed V and J ends, which lost 0 bases and 4 bases, there was a span of 22 bases. The CDR3 here is CASSQESEEGALTYEQYF. The CDR3 coding sequence is TGTGCCAGCAGCCAAGAGAGTGAGGAAGGGGCTTTGACTTACGAGCAGTACTTC.

The chain is built from TRBV5-5 and TRBJ1-4; no clear D. V was trimmed by 2 bases and J by 0 bases, leaving 8 bases between them. Germline values: CDR1 SGHKS, CDR2 YYEKEE (reference sequence). The CDR3 covers 15 residues. CDR3 protein: CASSFTVATNEKLFF. The CDR3 region has the DNA TGTGCCAGCAGCTTTACAGTCGCAACTAATGAAAAACTGTTTTTT.

There are a few counts of this clone. The chain uses TRBV4-1 and TRBJ1-4; 9 nucleotides align to TRBD1. Germline CDR1 MGHRA, CDR2 YSYEKL. The junction had 8 bases not matched to a gene; V was cut back by 0 bases and J by 6 bases. This CDR3 is built from 17 residues. The CDR3: CASSQDKGTGFYEKLFF. CDR3 DNA sequence: TGCGCCAGCAGCCAAGATAAGGGGACAGGGTTTTATGAAAAACTGTTTTTT.

The chain recombines TRBV6-5 with TRBJ1-2; 7 positions agree with TRBD1. J was trimmed by 7 bases and V by 7 bases; bases with no gene match: 9. CDR1 is MNHEY, CDR2 SVGAGI, per germline. The CDR3 spans 13 residues. The CDR3 DNA is TGTGCCAGCAACCTGGACAGGAGCCTTGGCTACACCTTC. Translation gives CASNLDRSLGYTF.

This clone was seen a few times. The chain recombines TRBV13 with TRBJ1-1, with unresolved D. Germline CDR1 PRHDT, CDR2 FYEKMQ (reference sequence). The CDR3 extends over 14 amino acids. The V and J ends lost 2 bases and 0 bases respectively, with 7 bases between them. CDR3 protein: CASSLMGLNTEAFF. CDR3 in DNA: TGTGCCAGCAGCTTAATGGGGTTGAACACTGAAGCTTTCTTT.

V is TRBV9 and J is TRBJ2-3; D uncertain. V lost 5 bases to trimming and J lost 4 bases, with 14 bases between them. The CDR3 spans 14 residues. The germline CDR1 and CDR2 sequences are SGDLS and YYNGEE. The CDR3 protein is CASSASGKADTQYF. In DNA, the CDR3 is TGTGCCAGCAGTGCCTCGGGCAAGGCAGATACGCAGTATTTT.

The chain uses TRBV5-6 and TRBJ1-2, with D hard to call. The CDR3 is 13 amino acids. V dropped 3 bases and J dropped 11 bases, with 17 bases sitting between them. The germline gives CDR1 SGHDT, CDR2 YYEEEE. CDR3 in DNA: TGTGCCAGCAGCTCCGAGGTCGTAGGGAGGTACACCTTC. This gives the protein CASSSEVVGRYTF.

Details on this clone: At the DNA level, this CDR3 is encoded by other sequences in the same sample as well. The rearrangement links TRBV5-6 to TRBJ2-6; D remains ambiguous. Trimming took 1 base from V and 0 from J, leaving 5 bases between them. Germline V lookup: CDR1 SGHDT, CDR2 YYEEEE. There are 15 residues in the CDR3. In DNA form, the CDR3 reads TGTGCCAGCAGCTTGAAAGTCTCTGGGGCCAACGTCCTGACTTTC. Its protein is CASSLKVSGANVLTF.